This T cell receptor (beta chain) was retrieved from a study of blood T cells in healthy people across ages. The CDR3 covers 14 residues. V lost 6 bases and J 4 bases, leaving 12 bases between the germline ends. Sample-barcoded 5' priming and a J-beta primer mix drove a second PCR of roughly 6 to 12 cycles. TCRdb passed the 5' RACE reads through MiXCR, listing each CDR3 protein once. The sample shows roughly 570,000 distinct CDR3 sequences, 27% of them seen only once. V gene TRBV12-3 or TRBV12-4 combines with J gene TRBJ2-2; D is tentatively TRBD1 or TRBD2 (6 bases each). The sample consisted of blood. The clonotype originates from a woman aged 70-85 years in good health. CDR3 nucleotides: TGTGCCAGCAGGTCGGGGGCGAGCACCGGGGAGCTGTTTTTT. It specifies CASRSGASTGELFF.